The present T cell receptor beta chain was sequenced within a study of blood T cell repertoires in COVID-19. The assay was immunoSEQ multiplex PCR, and TCRdb's table has in-frame clones only and misses some. Seen here are roughly 100,000 clones, 89% observed once, and the top ten hold roughly 15%. Between the trimmed V and J ends, which lost 7 bases and 0 bases, there was a span of 13 bases. Germline CDR1 is MNHEY and CDR2 is SVGAGI. The CDR3 is made up of 15 amino acids. The TCR comes from a woman of 80 years or more in a cohort sampled during active COVID-19. The sequenced material came from peripheral blood. The V gene is TRBV6-5, the J gene TRBJ2-1, with D possibly TRBD2 on 6 matching bases. The CDR3 nucleotides read TGTGCCAGCAAGGGCGGGGTAGGCTCCTACAATGAGCAGTTCTTC. Its protein is CASKGGVGSYNEQFF.